Reported below is one T cell receptor beta chain. The antigen is undetermined. According to the study, genomic DNA was the template for TCR beta VDJ and CDR3 profiling. One entry per CDR3 protein results from TCRdb running MiXCR on the reads. The sample consists of roughly 190,000 distinct CDR3 sequences, about half of them appearing once. This specimen comes from a study of CD8+CD57+ T cells in acquired aplastic anemia. Study-level information: Mean yield of DNA from sorted CD4+ and CD8+ cells was 3.2 ug. Mean read depth for CD4+ cells from healthy donors was some 11 million. General study findings and limits: Some 27 CD8+ CDR3 sequences were shared between patients and controls. CD8+ Simpson's diversity in patients was not significantly different from that in controls.

Germline V lookup: CDR1 SGDLS, CDR2 YYNGEE. Trimming pared 3 bases from V and 5 bases from J, leaving 8 bases between. The length of the CDR3 is 13 residues. This receptor was obtained from a human donor in good health, serving as a control. The sequencing sample was made of sorted CD4+, CD8+, or CD8+CD57+ T cells (not recorded which) from PBMCs. The J gene is TRBJ2-2, the V gene TRBV9; D is unresolved. In DNA, the CDR3 is TGTGCCAGCAGCGCCCTTAGTACCGGGGAGCTGTTTTTT. Its translation: CASSALSTGELFF. Variable domain in full (rest from reference TRBV9 and TRBJ2-2): DSGVTQTPKHLITATGQRVTLRCSPRSGDLSVYWYQQSLDQGLQFLIQYYNGEERAKGNILERFSAQQFPDLHSELNLSSLELGDSALYFCASSALSTGELFFGEGSRLTVL.